This T cell receptor beta chain is drawn from a study of cytomegalovirus exposure and HLA in healthy donors. Broader study findings: A few chains linked to CMV were shown in vitro to be specific for CMV antigens. Cytomegalovirus association was listed for roughly 160 TCR beta chains. Cytomegalovirus status was reportedly diagnosed by the classifier with high specificity and sensitivity.

Germline V gene sequence: CDR1 LNHDA, CDR2 SQIVND (reference sequence). V was shortened by 4 bases and J by 1 base, with 11 bases between the two germline ends. The CDR3 extends over 15 amino acids. The donors belonged to the approximately 120-subject validation cohort, separate from the approximately 700-subject first cohort. Assay: immunoSEQ multiplex PCR; the TCRdb copy retains only in-frame clones and omits some. The sample consists of 150,000 or so clones, about 85% of them appearing once. A note on this clone: Its cognate antigen is unknown.

The chain is built from TRBV19 and TRBJ2-1; D is ambiguous. This receptor was identified in a man younger than 40 in good health and CMV-seropositive. The sample was PBMCs. Here the CDR3 DNA reads TGTGCCAGTAGTAGTCTGCAGAATTCCTACAATGAGCAGTTCTTC. It yields the protein CASSSLQNSYNEQFF.